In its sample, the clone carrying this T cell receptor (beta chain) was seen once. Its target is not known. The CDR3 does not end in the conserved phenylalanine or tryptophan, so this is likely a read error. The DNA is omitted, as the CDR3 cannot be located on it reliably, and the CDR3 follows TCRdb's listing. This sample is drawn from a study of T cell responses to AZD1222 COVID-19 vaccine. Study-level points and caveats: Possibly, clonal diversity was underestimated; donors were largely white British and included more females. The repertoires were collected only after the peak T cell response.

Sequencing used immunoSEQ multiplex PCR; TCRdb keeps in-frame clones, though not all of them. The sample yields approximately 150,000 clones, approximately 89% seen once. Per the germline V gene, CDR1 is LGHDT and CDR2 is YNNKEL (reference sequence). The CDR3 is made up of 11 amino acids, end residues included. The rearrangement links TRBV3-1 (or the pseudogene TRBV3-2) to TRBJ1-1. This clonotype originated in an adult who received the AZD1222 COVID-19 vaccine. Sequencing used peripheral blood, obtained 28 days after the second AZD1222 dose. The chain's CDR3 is CASSRGSRLIL.